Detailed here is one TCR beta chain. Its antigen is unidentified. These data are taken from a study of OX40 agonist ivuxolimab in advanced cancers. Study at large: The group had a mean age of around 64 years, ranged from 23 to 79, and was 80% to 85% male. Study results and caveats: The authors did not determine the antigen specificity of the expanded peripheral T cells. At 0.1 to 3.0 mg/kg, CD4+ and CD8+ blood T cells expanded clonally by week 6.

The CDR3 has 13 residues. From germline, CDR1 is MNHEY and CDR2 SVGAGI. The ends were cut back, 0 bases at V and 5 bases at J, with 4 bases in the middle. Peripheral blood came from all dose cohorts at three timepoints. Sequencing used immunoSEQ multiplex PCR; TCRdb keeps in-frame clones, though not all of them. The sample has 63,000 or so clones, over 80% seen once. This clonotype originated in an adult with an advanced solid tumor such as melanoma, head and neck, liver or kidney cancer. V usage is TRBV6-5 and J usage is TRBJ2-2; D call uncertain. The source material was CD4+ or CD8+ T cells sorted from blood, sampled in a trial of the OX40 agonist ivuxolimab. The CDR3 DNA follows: TGTGCCAGCAGTTACTCGATGACCGGGGAGCTGTTTTTT. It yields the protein CASSYSMTGELFF.